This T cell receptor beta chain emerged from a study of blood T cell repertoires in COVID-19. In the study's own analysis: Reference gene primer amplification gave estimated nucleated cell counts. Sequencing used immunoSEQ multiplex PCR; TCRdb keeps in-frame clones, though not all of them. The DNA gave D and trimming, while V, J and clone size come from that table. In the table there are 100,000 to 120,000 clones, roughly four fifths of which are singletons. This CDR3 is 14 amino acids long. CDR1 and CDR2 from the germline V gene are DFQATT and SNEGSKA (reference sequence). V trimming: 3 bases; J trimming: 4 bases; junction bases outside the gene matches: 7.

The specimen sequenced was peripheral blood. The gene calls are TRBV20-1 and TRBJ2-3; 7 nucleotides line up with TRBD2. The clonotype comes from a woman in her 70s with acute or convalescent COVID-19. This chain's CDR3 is CSASIGLVADTQYF. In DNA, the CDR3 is TGCAGTGCTAGTATCGGACTAGTCGCAGATACGCAGTATTTT.